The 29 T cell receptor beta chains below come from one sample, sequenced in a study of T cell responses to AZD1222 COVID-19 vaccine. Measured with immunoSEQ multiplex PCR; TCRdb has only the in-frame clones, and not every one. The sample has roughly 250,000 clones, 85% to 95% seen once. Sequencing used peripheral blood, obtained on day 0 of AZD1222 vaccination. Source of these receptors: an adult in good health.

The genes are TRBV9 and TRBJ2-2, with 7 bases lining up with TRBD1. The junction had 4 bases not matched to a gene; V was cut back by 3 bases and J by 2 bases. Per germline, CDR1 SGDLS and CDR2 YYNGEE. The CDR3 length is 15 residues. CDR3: CASSGQGSNTGELFF. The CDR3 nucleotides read TGTGCCAGCAGCGGACAGGGATCTAACACCGGGGAGCTGTTTTTT.

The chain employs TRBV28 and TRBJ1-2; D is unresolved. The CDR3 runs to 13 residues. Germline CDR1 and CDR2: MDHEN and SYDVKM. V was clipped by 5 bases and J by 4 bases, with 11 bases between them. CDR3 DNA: TGTGCCAGCAGTGGTAGGGTAACCTATGGCTACACCTTC. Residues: CASSGRVTYGYTF.

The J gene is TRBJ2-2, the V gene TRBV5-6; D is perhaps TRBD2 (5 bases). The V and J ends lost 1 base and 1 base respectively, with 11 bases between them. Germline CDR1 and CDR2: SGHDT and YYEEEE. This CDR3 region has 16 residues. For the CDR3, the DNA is TGTGCCAGCAGCTTGCTGTGGACTGGGAACACCGGGGAGCTGTTTTTT. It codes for CASSLLWTGNTGELFF.

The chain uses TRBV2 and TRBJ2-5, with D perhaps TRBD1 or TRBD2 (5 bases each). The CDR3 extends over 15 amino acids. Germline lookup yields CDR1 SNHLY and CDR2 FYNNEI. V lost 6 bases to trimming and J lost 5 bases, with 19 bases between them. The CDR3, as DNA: TGTGCCAGCAGGGATGGGACGGGAAAGTGGGAGACCCAGTACTTC. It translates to CASRDGTGKWETQYF. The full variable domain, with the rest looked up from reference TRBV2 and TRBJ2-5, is EPEVTQTPSHQVTQMGQEVILRCVPISNHLYFYWYRQILGQKVEFLVSFYNNEISEKSEIFDDQFSVERPDGSNFTLKIRSTKLEDSAMYFCASRDGTGKWETQYFGPGTRLLVL.

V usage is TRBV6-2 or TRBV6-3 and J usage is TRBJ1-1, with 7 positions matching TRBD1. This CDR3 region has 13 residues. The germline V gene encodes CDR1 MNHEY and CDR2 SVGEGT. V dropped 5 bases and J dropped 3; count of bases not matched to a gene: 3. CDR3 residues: CASSAQGDTEAFF. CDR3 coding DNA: TGTGCCAGCAGTGCCCAGGGGGACACTGAAGCTTTCTTT.

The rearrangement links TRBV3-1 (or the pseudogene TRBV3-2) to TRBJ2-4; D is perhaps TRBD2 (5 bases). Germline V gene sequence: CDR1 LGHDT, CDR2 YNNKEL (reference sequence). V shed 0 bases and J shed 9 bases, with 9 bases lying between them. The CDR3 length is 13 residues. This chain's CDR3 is CASSQDGRGIQYF. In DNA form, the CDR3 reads TGTGCCAGCAGCCAAGACGGCCGGGGCATTCAGTACTTC.

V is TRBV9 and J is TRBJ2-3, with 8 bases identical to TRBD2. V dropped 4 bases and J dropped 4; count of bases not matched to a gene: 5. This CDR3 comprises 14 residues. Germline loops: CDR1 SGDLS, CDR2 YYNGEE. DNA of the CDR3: TGTGCCAGCAGCTCCGGACTAGCCCCAGATACGCAGTATTTT. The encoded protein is CASSSGLAPDTQYF.

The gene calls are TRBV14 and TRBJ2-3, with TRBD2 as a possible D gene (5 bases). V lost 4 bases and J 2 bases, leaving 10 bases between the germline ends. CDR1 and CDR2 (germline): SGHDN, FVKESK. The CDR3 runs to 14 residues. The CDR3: CASSPTNPTDTQYF. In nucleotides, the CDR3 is TGTGCCAGCAGCCCGACTAACCCCACAGATACGCAGTATTTT.

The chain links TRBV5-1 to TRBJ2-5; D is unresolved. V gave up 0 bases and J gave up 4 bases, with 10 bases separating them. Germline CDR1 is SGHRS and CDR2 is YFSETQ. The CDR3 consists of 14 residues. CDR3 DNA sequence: TGCGCCAGCAGCTTGGCCGTCAGACCAGAGACCCAGTACTTC. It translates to CASSLAVRPETQYF.

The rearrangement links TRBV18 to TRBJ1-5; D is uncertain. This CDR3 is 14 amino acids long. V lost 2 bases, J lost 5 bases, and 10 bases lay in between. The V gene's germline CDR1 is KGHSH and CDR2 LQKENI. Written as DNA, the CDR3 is TGTGCCAGCTCACCAGGAGGGTCGGATCAGCCCCAGCATTTT. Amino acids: CASSPGGSDQPQHF.

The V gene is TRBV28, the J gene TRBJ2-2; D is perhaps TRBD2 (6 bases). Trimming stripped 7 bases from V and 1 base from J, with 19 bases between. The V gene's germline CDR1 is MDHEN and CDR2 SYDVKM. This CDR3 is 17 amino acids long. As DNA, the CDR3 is TGTGCCAGCATTCCCGGGGGAGGACACTTGAACACCGGGGAGCTGTTTTTT. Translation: CASIPGGGHLNTGELFF.

The CDR3 DNA is TGTGCCAGCAGTGAAGCTATGTTAGGTTCTAGAAGTTTCTTT. Protein sequence: CASSEAMLGSRSFF. The chain links TRBV2 to TRBJ1-1, with D unresolved. V was clipped by 0 bases and J by 13 bases, with 18 bases between them. CDR1 SNHLY and CDR2 FYNNEI come from the germline V gene. The CDR3 extends over 14 amino acids.

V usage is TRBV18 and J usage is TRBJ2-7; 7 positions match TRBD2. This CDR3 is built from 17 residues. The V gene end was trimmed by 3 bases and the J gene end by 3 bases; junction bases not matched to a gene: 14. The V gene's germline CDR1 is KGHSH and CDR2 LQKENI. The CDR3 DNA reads TGTGCCAGCTCACCGTGGGTCTTGCGGGGGAGTAACTACGAGCAGTACTTC. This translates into CASSPWVLRGSNYEQYF.

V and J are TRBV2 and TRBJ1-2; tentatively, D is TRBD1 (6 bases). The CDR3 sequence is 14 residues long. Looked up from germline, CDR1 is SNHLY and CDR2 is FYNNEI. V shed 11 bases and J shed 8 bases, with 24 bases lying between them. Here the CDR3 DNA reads TGTGCCCATACCGTTGGTGGGGGCAAGAGCGGCTACACCTTC. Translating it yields CAHTVGGGKSGYTF.

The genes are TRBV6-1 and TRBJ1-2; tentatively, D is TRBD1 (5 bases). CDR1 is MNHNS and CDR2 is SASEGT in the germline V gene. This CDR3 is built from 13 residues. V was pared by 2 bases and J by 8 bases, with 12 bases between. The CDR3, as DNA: TGTGCCAGCAGTGAACACAAAACAGGCGGCTACACCTTC. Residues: CASSEHKTGGYTF.

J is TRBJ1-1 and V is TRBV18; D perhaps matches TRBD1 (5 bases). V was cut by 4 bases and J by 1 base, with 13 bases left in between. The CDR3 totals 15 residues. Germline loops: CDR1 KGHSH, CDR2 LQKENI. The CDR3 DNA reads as TGTGCCAGCTCACGGGGTGGACACGGGAACACTGAAGCTTTCTTT. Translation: CASSRGGHGNTEAFF.

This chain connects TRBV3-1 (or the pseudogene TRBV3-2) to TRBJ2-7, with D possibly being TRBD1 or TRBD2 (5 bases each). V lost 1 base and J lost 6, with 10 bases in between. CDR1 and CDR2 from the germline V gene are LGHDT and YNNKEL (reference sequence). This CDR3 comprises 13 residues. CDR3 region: CASSQGLRGEQYF. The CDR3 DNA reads TGTGCCAGCAGCCAAGGGTTGAGGGGCGAGCAGTACTTC.

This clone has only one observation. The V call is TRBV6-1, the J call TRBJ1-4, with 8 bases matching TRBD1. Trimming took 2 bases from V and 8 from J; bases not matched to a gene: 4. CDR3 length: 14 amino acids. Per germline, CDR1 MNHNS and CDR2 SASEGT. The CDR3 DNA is TGTGCCAGCAGTGAAACAGGGGGAAACGAAAAACTGTTTTTT. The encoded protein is CASSETGGNEKLFF.

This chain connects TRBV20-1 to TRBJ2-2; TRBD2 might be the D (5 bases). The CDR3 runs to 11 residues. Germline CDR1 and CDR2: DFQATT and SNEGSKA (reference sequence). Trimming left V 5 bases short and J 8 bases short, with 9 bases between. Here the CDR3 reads CSARGEGELFF. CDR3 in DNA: TGCAGTGCTCGGGGAGAGGGGGAGCTGTTTTTT.

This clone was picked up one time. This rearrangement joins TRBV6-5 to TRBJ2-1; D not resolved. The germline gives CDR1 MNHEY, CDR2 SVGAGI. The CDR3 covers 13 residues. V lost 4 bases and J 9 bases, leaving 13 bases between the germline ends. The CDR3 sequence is CASSSMEIPEQFF. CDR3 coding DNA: TGTGCCAGCAGTTCCATGGAGATCCCTGAGCAGTTCTTC.

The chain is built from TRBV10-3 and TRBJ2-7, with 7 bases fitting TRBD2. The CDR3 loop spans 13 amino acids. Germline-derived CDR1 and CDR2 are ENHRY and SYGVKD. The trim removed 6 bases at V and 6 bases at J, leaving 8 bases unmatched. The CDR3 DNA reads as TGTGCCATCAGGCAGGGAGGGCTGGGCGAGCAGTACTTC. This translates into CAIRQGGLGEQYF.

CDR3 sequence (DNA): TGTGCCAGCAGTGAGTCGCGTTTATTCGAACAGCCCCAGCATTTT. This sequence encodes CASSESRLFEQPQHF. This rearrangement joins TRBV2 to TRBJ1-5; D gene ambiguous. Germline V gene data show CDR1 as SNHLY and CDR2 as FYNNEI. The V and J ends lost 3 bases and 7 bases respectively, with 16 bases between them. CDR3 size: 15 residues.

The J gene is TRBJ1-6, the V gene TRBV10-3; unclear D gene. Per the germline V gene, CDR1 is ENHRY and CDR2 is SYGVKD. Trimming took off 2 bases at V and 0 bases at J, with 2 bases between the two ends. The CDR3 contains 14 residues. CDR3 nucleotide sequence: TGTGCCATCAGTGAGAACTCCTATAATTCACCCCTCCACTTT. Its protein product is CAISENSYNSPLHF.

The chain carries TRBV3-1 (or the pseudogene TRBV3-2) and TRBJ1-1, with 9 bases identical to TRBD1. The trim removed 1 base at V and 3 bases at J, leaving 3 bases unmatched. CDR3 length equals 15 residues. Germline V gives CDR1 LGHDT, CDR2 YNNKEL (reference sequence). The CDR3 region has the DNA TGTGCCAGCAGCCAAGGGACAGGGGAGGACACTGAAGCTTTCTTT. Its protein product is CASSQGTGEDTEAFF.

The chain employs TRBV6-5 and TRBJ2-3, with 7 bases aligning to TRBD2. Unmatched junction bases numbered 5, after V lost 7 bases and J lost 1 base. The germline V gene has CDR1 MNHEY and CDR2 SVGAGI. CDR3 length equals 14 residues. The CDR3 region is CASNLGGGTDTQYF. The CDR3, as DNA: TGTGCCAGCAATTTGGGAGGGGGCACAGATACGCAGTATTTT.

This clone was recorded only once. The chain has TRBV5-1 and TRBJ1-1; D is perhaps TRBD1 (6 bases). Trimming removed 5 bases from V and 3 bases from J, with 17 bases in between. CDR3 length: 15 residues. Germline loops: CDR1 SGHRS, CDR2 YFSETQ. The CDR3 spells CASRIGGLVYTEAFF. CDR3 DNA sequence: TGCGCCAGCAGAATAGGGGGGTTGGTCTACACTGAAGCTTTCTTT.

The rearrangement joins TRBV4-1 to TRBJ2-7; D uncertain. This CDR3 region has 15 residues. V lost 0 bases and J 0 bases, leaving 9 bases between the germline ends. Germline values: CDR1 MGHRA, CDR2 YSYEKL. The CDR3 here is CASSQDPISSYEQYF. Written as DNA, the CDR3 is TGCGCCAGCAGCCAAGATCCGATAAGCTCCTACGAGCAGTACTTC.

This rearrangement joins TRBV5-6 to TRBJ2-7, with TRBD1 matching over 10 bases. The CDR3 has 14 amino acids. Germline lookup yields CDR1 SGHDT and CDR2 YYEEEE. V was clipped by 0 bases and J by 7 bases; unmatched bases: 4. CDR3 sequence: CASSLGDRGREQYF. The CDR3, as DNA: TGTGCCAGCAGCTTGGGAGACAGGGGGCGTGAGCAGTACTTC.

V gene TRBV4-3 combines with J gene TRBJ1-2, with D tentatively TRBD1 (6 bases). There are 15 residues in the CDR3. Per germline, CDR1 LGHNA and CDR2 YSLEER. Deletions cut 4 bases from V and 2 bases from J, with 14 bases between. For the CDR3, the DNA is TGCGCCAGCAGCCCAGTGGGGGGGGCGAACTATGGCTACACCTTC. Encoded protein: CASSPVGGANYGYTF.